This T cell receptor (beta chain) emerged from a study of cytomegalovirus exposure and HLA in healthy donors. Overall study results and limits: Among TCR beta chains, those listed as cytomegalovirus-associated numbered about 160.

With 60 Vbeta and 13 Jbeta primers, the PCR was carried out. TCRdb keeps only in-frame clones here, not all; method: immunoSEQ multiplex PCR. Of about 100,000 clones listed, under 80% are singletons. Points on this clone: The target antigen is unknown.

The sequence was obtained from a man aged 40-49 years in good health and CMV-seropositive. Material: PBMCs.

The CDR3 sequence is CASSMLTGESEKLFF. The CDR3 DNA reads as TGTGCCAGCTCAATGTTGACAGGGGAAAGTGAAAAACTGTTTTTT. The gene calls are TRBV18 and TRBJ1-4, with 8 positions matching TRBD1. The CDR3 contains 15 residues. The trim removed 5 bases at V and 7 bases at J, leaving 9 bases unmatched. Germline V gene lookup returns CDR1 KGHSH and CDR2 LQKENI.